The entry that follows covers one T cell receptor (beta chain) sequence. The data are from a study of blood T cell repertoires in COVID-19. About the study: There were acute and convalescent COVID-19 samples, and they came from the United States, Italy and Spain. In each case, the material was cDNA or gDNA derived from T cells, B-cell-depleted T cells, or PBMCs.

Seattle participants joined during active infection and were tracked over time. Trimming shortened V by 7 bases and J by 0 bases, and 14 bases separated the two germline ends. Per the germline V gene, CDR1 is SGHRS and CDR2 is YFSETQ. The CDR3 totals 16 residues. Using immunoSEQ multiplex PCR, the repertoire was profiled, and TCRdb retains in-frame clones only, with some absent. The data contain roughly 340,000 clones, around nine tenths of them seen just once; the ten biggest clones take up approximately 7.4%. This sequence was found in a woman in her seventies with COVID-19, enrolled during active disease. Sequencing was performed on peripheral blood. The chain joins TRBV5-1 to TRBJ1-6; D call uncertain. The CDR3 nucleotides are TGCGCCAGCCGATCTGAGACAAGCTCCTATAATTCACCCCTCCACTTT. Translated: CASRSETSSYNSPLHF.